This T cell receptor beta chain was sequenced for a study of T cell changes during pregnancy in multiple sclerosis. Germline CDR1 is SGHNT and CDR2 is YYREEE (reference sequence). The V end was cut by 3 bases, the J end by 0 bases, with 7 bases between. The CDR3 length is 14 residues. The assay was immunoSEQ multiplex PCR, and TCRdb's table has in-frame clones only and misses some. The sample has approximately 52,000 clones, roughly 90% seen once. The TCR originated in a female donor with multiple sclerosis, enrolled in a pregnancy study. This sequence joins TRBV5-4 and TRBJ1-3; D may be TRBD1 (6 bases). The sample consisted of CD4+ T cells from peripheral blood mononuclear cells, taken after pregnancy. The DNA for the CDR3 is TGTGCCAGCAGCTCGACAGGCTCTGGAAACACCATATATTTT. As protein: CASSSTGSGNTIYF.